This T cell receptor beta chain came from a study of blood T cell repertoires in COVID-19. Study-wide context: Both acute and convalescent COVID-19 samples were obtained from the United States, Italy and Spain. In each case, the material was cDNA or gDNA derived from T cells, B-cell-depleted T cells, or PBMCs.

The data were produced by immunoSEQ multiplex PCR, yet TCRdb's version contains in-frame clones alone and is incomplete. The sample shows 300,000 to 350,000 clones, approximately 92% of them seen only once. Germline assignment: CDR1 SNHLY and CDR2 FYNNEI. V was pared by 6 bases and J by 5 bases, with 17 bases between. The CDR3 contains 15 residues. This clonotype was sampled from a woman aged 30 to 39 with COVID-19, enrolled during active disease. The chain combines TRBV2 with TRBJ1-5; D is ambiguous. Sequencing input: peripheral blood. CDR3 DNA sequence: TGTGCCAGCAGAGCGGTATGGGGTAAGGATCAGCCCCAGCATTTT. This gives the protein CASRAVWGKDQPQHF. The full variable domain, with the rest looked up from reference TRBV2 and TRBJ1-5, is EPEVTQTPSHQVTQMGQEVILRCVPISNHLYFYWYRQILGQKVEFLVSFYNNEISEKSEIFDDQFSVERPDGSNFTLKIRSTKLEDSAMYFCASRAVWGKDQPQHFGDGTRLSIL.